The clone carrying this T cell receptor beta chain has a handful of counts. What it binds is not known. Reverse transcription of all isolated RNA meant that expressed TCRB transcripts were sequenced. Repertoires were generated with immunoSEQ multiplex PCR, while TCRdb's copy carries only in-frame clones and drops some. This table has 300,000 to 450,000 clones, 8.5% to 10% appearing once. This record belongs to a study of beta chain features in type 1 diabetes. Overall study findings and caveats: Type 1 diabetes patients had moderately but significantly shorter TCRB CDR3s in all four CD4+ subsets.

The CDR3 has 16 residues. Unmatched junction bases numbered 6, after V lost 5 bases and J lost 1 base. Germline CDR1 and CDR2: MDHEN and SYDVKM. The sequence was obtained from a man younger than 40 with type 1 diabetes. The V gene is TRBV28, the J gene TRBJ2-5; 11 nucleotides match TRBD2. Sequences were obtained from central memory CD4+ T cells from blood. The CDR3 region has the DNA TGTGCCAGCAGTCCCTTAGCGGGAGGGACCCAAGAGACCCAGTACTTC. This gives the protein CASSPLAGGTQETQYF.